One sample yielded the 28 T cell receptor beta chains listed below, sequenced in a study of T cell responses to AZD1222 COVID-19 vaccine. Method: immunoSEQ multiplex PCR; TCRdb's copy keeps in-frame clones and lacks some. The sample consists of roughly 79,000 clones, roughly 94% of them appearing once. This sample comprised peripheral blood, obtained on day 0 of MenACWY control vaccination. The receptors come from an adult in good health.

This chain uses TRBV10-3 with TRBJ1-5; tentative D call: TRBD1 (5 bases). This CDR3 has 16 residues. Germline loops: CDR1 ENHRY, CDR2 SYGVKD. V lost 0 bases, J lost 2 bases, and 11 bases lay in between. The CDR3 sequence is CAISESGQGGNQPQHF. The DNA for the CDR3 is TGTGCCATCAGTGAGTCCGGGCAGGGAGGCAATCAGCCCCAGCATTTT.

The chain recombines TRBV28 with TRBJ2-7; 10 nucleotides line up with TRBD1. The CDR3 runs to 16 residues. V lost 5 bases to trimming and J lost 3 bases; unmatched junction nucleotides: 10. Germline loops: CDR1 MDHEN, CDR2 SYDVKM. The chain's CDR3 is CASSPPGQGIGYEQYF. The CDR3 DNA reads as TGTGCCAGCAGTCCCCCGGGACAGGGGATTGGCTACGAGCAGTACTTC. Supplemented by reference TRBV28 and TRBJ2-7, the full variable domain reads DVKVTQSSRYLVKRTGEKVFLECVQDMDHENMFWYRQDPGLGLRLIYFSYDVKMKEKGDIPEGYSVSREKKERFSLILESASTNQTSMYLCASSPPGQGIGYEQYFGPGTRLTVT.

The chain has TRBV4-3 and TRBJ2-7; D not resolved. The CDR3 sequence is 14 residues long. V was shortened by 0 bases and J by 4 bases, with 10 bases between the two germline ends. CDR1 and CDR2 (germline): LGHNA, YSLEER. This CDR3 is CASSQEAGFYEQYF. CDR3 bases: TGCGCCAGCAGCCAAGAGGCAGGCTTTTACGAGCAGTACTTC.

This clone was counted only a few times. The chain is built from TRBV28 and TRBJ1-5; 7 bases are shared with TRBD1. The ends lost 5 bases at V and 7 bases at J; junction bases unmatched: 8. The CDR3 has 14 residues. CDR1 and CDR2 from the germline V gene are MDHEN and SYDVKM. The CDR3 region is CASSSTTGKQPQHF. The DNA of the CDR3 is TGTGCCAGCAGTAGCACGACAGGGAAGCAGCCCCAGCATTTT.

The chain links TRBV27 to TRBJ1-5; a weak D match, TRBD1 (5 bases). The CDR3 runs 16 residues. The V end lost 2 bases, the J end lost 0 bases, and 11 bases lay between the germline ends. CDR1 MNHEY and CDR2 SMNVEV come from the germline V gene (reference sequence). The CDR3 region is CASSLGGGGSNQPQHF. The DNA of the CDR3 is TGTGCCAGCAGTTTAGGTGGGGGAGGTAGCAATCAGCCCCAGCATTTT.

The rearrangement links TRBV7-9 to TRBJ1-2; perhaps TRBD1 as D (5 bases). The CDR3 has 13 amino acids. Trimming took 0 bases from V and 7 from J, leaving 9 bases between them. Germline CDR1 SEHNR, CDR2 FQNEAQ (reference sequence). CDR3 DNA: TGTGCCAGCAGCTTAGCGACCGGGGGTGGCTACACCTTC. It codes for CASSLATGGGYTF.

The CDR3 loop is CASSSSLIYEQYF. The CDR3 coding sequence is TGTGCCAGCAGTTCGAGCCTCATCTACGAGCAGTACTTC. This rearrangement joins TRBV27 to TRBJ2-7; D uncertain. This CDR3 spans 13 amino acids. The V gene's germline CDR1 is MNHEY and CDR2 SMNVEV (reference sequence). Trimming left V 4 bases short and J 3 bases short, with 10 bases between.

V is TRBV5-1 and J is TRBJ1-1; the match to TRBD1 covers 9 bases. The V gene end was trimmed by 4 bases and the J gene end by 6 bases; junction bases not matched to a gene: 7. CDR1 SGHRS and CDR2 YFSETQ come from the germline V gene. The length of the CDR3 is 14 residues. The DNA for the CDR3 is TGCGCCAGCAGCGATATCACAGGGGGCTCTGAAGCTTTCTTT. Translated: CASSDITGGSEAFF. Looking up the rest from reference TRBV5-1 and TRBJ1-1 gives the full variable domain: KAGVTQTPRYLIKTRGQQVTLSCSPISGHRSVSWYQQTPGQGLQFLFEYFSETQRNKGNFPGRFSGRQFSNSRSEMNVSTLELGDSALYLCASSDITGGSEAFFGQGTRLTVV.

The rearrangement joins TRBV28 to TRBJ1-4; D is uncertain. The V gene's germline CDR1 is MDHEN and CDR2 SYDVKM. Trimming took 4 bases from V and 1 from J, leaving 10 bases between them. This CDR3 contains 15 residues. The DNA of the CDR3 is TGTGCCAGCAGTTCCGGCACCCGAACTAATGAAAAACTGTTTTTT. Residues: CASSSGTRTNEKLFF.

This CDR3 is CASSELINSPLHF. CDR3 bases: TGTGCCAGCAGTGAGCTGATTAATTCACCCCTCCACTTT. The chain links TRBV6-1 to TRBJ1-6, with D uncertain. CDR3 length equals 13 residues. Germline V CDR1 and CDR2: MNHNS, SASEGT. Deletions cut 3 bases from V and 6 bases from J, with 6 bases between.

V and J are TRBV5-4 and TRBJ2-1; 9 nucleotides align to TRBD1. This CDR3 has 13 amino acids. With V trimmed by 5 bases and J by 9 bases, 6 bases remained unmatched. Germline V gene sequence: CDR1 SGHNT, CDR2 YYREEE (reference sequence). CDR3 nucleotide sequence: TGTGCCAGCAGTCCACAGGGGGCGTTTGAGCAGTTCTTC. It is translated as CASSPQGAFEQFF.

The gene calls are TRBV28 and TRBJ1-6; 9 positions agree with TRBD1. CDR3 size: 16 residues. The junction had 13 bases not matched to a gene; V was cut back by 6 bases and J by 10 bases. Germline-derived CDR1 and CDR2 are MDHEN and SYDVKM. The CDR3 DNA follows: TGTGCCAGCAGCCCAAAGGGACAGGGAGATCGCTCACCCCTCCACTTT. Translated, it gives CASSPKGQGDRSPLHF.

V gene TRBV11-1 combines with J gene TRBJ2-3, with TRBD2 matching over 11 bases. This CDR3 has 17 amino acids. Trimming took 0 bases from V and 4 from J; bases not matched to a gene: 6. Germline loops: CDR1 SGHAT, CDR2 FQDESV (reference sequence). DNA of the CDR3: TGTGCCAGCAGCTTAGCGCGCCTAGCGGGGGGCTCAGATACGCAGTATTTT. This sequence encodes CASSLARLAGGSDTQYF.

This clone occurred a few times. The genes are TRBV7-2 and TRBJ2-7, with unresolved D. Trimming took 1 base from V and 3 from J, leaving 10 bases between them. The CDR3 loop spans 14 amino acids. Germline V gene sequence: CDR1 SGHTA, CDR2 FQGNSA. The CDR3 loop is CASSLEVGYYEQYF. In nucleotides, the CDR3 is TGTGCCAGCAGCTTAGAAGTAGGTTACTACGAGCAGTACTTC.

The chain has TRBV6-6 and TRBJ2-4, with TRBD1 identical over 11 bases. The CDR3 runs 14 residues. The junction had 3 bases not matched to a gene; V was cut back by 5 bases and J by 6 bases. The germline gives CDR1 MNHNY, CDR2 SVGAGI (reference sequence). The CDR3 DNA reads TGTGCCAGCAGTCGCGGGACAGGGGGAAACATTCAGTACTTC. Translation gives CASSRGTGGNIQYF.

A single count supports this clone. The DNA of the CDR3 is TGTGCCAGCAGCTCGAACCTCAGGGAGACCCAGTACTTC. This sequence encodes CASSSNLRETQYF. This rearrangement joins TRBV7-8 to TRBJ2-5, with D uncertain. From germline, CDR1 is SGHVS and CDR2 FQNEAQ. Trimming pared 4 bases from V and 5 bases from J, leaving 11 bases between. This CDR3 region has 13 residues.

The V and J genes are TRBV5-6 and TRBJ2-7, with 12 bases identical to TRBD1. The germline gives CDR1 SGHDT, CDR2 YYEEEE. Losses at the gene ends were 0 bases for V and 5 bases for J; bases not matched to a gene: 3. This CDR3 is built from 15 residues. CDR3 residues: CASSLVGQGAHEQYF. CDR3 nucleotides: TGTGCCAGCAGCTTGGTGGGACAGGGGGCCCACGAGCAGTACTTC.

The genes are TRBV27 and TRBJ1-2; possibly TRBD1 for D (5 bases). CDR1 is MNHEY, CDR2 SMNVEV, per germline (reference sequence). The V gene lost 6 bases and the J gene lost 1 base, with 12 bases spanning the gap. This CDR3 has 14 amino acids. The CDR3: CASSPSGGNYGYTF. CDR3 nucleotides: TGTGCCAGCAGCCCCTCCGGGGGTAACTATGGCTACACCTTC.

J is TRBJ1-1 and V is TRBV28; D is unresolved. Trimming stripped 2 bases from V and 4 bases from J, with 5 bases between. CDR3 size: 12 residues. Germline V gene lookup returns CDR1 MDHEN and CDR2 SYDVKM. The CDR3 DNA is TGTGCCAGCAGTTTAGGGGTCACTGAAGCTTTCTTT. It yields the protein CASSLGVTEAFF.

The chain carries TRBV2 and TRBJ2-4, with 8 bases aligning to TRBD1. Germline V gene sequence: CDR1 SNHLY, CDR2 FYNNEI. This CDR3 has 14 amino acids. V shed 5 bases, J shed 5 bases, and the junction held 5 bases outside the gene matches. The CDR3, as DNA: TGTGCCAGCAGTCTTGACAGGGGACAAAACATTCAGTACTTC. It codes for CASSLDRGQNIQYF.

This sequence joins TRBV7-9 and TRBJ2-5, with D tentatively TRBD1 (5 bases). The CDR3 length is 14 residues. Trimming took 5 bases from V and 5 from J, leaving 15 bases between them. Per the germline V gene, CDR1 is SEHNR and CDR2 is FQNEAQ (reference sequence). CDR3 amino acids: CASSHADSPETQYF. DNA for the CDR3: TGTGCCAGCAGCCACGCTGACAGTCCGGAGACCCAGTACTTC.

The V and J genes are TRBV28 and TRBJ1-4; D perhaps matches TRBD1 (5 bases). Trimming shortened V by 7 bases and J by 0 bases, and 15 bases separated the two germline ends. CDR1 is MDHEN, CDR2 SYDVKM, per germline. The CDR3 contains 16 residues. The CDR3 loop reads CASNAWGSTTNEKLFF. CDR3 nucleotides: TGTGCCAGCAACGCCTGGGGCAGCACAACTAATGAAAAACTGTTTTTT.

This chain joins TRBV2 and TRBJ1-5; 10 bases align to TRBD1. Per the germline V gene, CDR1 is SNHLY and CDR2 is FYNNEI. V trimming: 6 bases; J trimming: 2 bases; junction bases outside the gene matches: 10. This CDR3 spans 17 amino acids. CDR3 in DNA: TGTGCCAGCAGCTTACCCGGGACAGGGGATGGCAATCAGCCCCAGCATTTT. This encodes CASSLPGTGDGNQPQHF.

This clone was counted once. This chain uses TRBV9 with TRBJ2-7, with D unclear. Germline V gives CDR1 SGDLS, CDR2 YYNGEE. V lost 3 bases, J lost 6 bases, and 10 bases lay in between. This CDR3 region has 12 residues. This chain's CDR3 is CASSEATGEQYF. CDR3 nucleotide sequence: TGTGCCAGCAGCGAGGCGACTGGCGAGCAGTACTTC.

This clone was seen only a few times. The CDR3 coding sequence is TGTGCCAGCAGCCAAGGACTAGCGACTAACACCGGGGAGCTGTTTTTT. This encodes CASSQGLATNTGELFF. The V gene is TRBV4-2, the J gene TRBJ2-2; 8 nucleotides line up with TRBD2. The V gene end was trimmed by 1 base and the J gene end by 2 bases; junction bases not matched to a gene: 3. The CDR3 runs 16 residues. CDR1 and CDR2 from the germline V gene are LGHNA and YNFKEQ.

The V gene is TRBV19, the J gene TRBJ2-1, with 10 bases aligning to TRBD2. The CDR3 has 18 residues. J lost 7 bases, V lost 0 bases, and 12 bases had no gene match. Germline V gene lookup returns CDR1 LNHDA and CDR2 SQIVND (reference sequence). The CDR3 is CASSIDLIEVAGGNEQFF. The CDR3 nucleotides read TGTGCCAGTAGTATAGATCTGATAGAAGTAGCGGGAGGAAATGAGCAGTTCTTC.

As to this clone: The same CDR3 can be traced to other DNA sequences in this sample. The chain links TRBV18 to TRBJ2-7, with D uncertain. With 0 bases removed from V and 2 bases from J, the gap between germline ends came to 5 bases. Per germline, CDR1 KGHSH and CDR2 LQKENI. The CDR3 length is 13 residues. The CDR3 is CASSPPGAYEQYF. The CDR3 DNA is TGTGCCAGCTCACCACCTGGGGCCTACGAGCAGTACTTC.

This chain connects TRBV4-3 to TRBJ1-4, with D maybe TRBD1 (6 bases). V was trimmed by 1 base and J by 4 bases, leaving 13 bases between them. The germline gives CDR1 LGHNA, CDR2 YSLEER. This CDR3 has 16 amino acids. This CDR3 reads CASSQGGQGSNEKLFF. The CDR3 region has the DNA TGCGCCAGCAGCCAAGGGGGGCAGGGAAGTAATGAAAAACTGTTTTTT.